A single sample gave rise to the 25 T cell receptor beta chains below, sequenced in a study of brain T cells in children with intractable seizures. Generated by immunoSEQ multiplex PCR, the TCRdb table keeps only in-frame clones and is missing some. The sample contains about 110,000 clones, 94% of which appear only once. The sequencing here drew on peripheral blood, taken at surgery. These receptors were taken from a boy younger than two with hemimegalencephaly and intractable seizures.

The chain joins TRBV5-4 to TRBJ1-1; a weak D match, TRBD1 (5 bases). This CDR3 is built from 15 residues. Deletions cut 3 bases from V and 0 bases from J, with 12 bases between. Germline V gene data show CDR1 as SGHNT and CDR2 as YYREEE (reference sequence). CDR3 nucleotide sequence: TGTGCCAGCAGCTCACCGACAGCTATGAACACTGAAGCTTTCTTT. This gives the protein CASSSPTAMNTEAFF. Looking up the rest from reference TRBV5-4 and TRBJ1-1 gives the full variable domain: ETGVTQSPTHLIKTRGQQVTLRCSSQSGHNTVSWYQQALGQGPQFIFQYYREEENGRGNFPPRFSGLQFPNYSSELNVNALELDDSALYLCASSSPTAMNTEAFFGQGTRLTVV.

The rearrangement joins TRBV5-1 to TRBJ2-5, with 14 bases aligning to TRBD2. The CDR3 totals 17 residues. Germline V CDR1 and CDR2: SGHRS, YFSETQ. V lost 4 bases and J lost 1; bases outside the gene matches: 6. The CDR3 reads CASSPGLAGGLQETQYF. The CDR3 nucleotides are TGCGCCAGCAGCCCCGGACTAGCGGGAGGACTCCAAGAGACCCAGTACTTC.

The CDR3 protein is CASSQERAGAETQYF. The CDR3 nucleotides read TGTGCCAGCAGCCAAGAACGGGCGGGAGCTGAGACCCAGTACTTC. The chain recombines TRBV3-1 (or the pseudogene TRBV3-2) with TRBJ2-5, with 7 bases fitting TRBD2. J was trimmed by 5 bases and V by 0 bases; bases with no gene match: 6. The germline gives CDR1 LGHDT, CDR2 YNNKEL (reference sequence). The CDR3 is 15 residues long.

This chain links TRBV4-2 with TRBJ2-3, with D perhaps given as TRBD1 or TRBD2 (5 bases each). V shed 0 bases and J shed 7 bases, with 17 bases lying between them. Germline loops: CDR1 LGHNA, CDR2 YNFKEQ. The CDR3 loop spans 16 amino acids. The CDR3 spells CASSQDYGRDPNTQYF. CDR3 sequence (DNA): TGTGCCAGCAGCCAAGATTACGGCCGGGACCCCAATACGCAGTATTTT.

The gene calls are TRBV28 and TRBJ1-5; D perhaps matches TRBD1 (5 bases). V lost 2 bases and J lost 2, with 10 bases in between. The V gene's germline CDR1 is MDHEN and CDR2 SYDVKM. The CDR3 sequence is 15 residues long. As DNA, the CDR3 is TGTGCCAGCAGTTTAAGTGTGACAGGCAATCAGCCCCAGCATTTT. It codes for CASSLSVTGNQPQHF.

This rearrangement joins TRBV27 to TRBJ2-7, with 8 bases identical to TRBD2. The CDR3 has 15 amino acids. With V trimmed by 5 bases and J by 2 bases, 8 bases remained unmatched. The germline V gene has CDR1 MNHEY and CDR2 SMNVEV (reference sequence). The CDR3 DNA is TGTGCCAGCAGTCTAACGTCGGGAGGGACCTACGAGCAGTACTTC. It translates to CASSLTSGGTYEQYF.

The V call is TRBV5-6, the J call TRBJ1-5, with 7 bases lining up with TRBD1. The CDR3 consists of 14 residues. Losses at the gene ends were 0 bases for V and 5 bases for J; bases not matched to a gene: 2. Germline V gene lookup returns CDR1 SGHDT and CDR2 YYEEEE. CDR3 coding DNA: TGTGCCAGCAGCTTGGGAGGGGGCGATCAGCCCCAGCATTTT. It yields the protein CASSLGGGDQPQHF.

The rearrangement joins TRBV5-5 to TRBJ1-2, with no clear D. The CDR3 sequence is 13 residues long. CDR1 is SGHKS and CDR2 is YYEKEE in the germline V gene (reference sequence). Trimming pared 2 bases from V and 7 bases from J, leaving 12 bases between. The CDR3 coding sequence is TGTGCCAGCAGCTTATTCCCCCCATTTGGCTACACCTTC. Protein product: CASSLFPPFGYTF.

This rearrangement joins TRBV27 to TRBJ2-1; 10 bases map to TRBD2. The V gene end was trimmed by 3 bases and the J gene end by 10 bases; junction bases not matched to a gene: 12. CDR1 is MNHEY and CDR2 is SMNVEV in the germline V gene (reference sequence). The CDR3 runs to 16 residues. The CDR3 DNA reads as TGTGCCAGCAGTTTGATAGCGGGAGGCCGGGGGGAGGAGCAGTTCTTC. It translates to CASSLIAGGRGEEQFF.

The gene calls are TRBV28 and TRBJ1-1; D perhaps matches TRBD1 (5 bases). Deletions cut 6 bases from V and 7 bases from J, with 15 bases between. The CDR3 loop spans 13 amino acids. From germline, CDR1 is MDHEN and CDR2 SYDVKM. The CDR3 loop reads CASSLLGPSEAFF. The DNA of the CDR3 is TGTGCCAGCAGCCTCCTGGGGCCGAGTGAAGCTTTCTTT.

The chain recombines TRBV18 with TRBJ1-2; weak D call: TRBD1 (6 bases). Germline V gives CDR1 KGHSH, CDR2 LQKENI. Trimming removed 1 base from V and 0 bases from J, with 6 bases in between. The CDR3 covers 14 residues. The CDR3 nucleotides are TGTGCCAGCTCACCACGGACAGCTAACTATGGCTACACCTTC. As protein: CASSPRTANYGYTF.

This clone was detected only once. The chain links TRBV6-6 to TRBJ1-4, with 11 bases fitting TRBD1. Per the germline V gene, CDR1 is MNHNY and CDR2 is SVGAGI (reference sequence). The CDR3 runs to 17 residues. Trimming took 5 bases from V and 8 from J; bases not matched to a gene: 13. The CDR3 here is CASSPGQGARSTEKLFF. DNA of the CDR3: TGTGCCAGCAGTCCCGGACAGGGGGCGCGGAGCACAGAAAAACTGTTTTTT.

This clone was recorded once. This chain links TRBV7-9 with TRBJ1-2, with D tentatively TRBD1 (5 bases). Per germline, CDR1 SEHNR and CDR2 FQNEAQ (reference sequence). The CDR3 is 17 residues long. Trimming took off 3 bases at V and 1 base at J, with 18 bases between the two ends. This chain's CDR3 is CASSLVMGELINYGYTF. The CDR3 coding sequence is TGTGCCAGCAGCTTGGTGATGGGGGAACTTATTAACTATGGCTACACCTTC. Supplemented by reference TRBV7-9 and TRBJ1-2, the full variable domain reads DTGVSQNPRHKITKRGQNVTFRCDPISEHNRLYWYRQTLGQGPEFLTYFQNEAQLEKSRLLSDRFSAERPKGSFSTLEIQRTEQGDSAMYLCASSLVMGELINYGYTFGSGTRLTVV.

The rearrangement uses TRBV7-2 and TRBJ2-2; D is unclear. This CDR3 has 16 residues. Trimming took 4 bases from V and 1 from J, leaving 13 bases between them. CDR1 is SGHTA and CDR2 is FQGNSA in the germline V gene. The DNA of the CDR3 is TGTGCCAGCAGCTCCCGTAGAGACCTGAACACCGGGGAGCTGTTTTTT. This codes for CASSSRRDLNTGELFF.

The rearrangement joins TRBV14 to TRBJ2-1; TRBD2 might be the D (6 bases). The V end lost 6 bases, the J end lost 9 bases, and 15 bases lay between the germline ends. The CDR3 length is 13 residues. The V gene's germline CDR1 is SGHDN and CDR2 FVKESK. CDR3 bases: TGTGCCAGCAGACAGGTGGGTAGCGGTGAGCAGTTCTTC. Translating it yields CASRQVGSGEQFF.

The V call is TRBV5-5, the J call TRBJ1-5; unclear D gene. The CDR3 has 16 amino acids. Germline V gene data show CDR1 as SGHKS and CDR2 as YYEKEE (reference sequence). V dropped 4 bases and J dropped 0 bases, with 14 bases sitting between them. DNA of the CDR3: TGTGCCAGCAGCCTGGTCGCCACCATTAGCAATCAGCCCCAGCATTTT. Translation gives CASSLVATISNQPQHF.

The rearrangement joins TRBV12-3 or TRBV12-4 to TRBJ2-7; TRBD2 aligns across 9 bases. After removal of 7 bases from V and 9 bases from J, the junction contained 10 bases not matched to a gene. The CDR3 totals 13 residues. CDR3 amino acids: CASTLAGPSGQYF. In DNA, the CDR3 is TGTGCCAGCACCCTAGCGGGACCCTCGGGGCAGTACTTC.

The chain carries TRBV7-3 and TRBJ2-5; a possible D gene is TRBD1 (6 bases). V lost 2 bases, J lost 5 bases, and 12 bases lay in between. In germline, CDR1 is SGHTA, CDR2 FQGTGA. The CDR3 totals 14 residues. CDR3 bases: TGTGCCAGCAGCTTAGTAGGAAGGGGGGAGACCCAGTACTTC. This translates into CASSLVGRGETQYF.

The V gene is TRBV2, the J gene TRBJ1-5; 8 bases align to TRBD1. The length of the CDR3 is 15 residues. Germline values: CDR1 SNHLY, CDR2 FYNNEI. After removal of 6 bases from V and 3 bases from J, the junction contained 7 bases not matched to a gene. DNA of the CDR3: TGTGCCAGCAGCCCGTGGACAGGGTACAATCAGCCCCAGCATTTT. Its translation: CASSPWTGYNQPQHF.

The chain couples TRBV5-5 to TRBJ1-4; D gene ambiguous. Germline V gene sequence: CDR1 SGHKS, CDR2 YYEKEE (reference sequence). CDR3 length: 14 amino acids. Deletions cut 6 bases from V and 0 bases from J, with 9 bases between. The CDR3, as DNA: TGTGCCAGCACCCCCTTCGCAACTAATGAAAAACTGTTTTTT. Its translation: CASTPFATNEKLFF.

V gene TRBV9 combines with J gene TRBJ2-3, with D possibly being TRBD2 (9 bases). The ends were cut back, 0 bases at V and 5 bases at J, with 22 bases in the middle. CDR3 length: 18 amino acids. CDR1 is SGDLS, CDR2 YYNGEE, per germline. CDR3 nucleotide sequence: TGTGCCAGCAGCGTAGATGGTCGCGCTAGCGGGACAGGAGATACGCAGTATTTT. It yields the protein CASSVDGRASGTGDTQYF. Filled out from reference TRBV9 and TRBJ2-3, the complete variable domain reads DSGVTQTPKHLITATGQRVTLRCSPRSGDLSVYWYQQSLDQGLQFLIQYYNGEERAKGNILERFSAQQFPDLHSELNLSSLELGDSALYFCASSVDGRASGTGDTQYFGPGTRLTVL.

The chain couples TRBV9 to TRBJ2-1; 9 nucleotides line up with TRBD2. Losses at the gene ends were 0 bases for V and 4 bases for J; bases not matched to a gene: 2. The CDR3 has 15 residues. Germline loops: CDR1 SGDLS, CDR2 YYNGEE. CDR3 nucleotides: TGTGCCAGCAGCGTAGGGACTAGCGCTTACAATGAGCAGTTCTTC. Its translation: CASSVGTSAYNEQFF.

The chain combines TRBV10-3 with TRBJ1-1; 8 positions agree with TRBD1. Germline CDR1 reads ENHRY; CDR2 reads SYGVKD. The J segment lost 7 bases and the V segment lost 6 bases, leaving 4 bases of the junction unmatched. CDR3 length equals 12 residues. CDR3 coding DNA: TGTGCCATCAGGGCGACAGGGGATGAAGCTTTCTTT. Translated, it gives CAIRATGDEAFF.

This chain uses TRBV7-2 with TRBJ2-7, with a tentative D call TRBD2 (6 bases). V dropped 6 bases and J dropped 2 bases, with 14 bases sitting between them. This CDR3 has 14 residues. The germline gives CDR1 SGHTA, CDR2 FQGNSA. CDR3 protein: CASRREIAAYEQYF. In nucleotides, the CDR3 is TGTGCCAGCAGACGGGAGATAGCGGCCTACGAGCAGTACTTC.

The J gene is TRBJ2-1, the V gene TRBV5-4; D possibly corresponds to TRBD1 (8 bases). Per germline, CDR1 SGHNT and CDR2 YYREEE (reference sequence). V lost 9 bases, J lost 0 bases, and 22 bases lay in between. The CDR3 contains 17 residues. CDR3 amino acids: CAISGGGSLSSYNEQFF. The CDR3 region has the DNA TGTGCCATCTCAGGGGGCGGGAGCCTTAGCTCCTACAATGAGCAGTTCTTC. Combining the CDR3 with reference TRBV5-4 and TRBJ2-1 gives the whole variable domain ETGVTQSPTHLIKTRGQQVTLRCSSQSGHNTVSWYQQALGQGPQFIFQYYREEENGRGNFPPRFSGLQFPNYSSELNVNALELDDSALYLCAISGGGSLSSYNEQFFGPGTRLTVL.